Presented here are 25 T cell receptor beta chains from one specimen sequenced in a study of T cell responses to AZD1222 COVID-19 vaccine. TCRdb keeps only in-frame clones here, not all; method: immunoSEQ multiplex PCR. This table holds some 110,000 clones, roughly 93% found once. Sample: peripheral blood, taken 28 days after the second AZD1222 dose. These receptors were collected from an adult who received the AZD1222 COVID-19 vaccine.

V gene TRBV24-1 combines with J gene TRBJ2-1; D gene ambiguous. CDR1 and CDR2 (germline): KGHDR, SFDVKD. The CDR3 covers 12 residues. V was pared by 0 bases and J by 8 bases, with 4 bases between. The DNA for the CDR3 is TGTGCCACCAGTGATTTGATGGATGAGCAGTTCTTC. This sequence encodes CATSDLMDEQFF.

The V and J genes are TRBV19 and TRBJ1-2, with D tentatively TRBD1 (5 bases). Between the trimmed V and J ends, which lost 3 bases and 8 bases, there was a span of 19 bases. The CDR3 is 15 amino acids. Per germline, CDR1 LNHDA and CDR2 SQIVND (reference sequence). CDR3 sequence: CASSILEGRLQGYTF. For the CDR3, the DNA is TGTGCCAGTAGTATTCTGGAGGGGCGCCTGCAGGGCTACACCTTC.

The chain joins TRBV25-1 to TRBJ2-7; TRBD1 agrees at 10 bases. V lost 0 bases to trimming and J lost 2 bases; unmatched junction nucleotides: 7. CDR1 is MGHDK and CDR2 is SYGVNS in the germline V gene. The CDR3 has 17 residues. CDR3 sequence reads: CASSEYLGTGATYEQYF. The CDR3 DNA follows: TGTGCCAGCAGTGAATATTTAGGGACAGGGGCAACCTACGAGCAGTACTTC.

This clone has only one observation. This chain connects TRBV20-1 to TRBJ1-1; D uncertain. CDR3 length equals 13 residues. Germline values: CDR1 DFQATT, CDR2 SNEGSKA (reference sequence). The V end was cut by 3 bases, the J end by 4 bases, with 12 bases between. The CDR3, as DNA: TGCAGTGCTAGTCGAGGGCTTGGCACTGAAGCTTTCTTT. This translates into CSASRGLGTEAFF.

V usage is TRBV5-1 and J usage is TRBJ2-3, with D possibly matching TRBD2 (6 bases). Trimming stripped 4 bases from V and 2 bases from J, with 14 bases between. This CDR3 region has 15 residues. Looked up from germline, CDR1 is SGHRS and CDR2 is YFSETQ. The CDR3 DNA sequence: TGCGCCAGCAGCGGGCGGGACGGATCCACAGATACGCAGTATTTT. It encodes CASSGRDGSTDTQYF.

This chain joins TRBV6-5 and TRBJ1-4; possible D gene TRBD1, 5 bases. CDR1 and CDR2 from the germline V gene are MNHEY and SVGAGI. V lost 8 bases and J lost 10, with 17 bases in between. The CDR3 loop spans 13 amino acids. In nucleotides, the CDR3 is TGTGCCAGCCAGAGTATATCTCAGGGAAAACTGTTTTTT. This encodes CASQSISQGKLFF.

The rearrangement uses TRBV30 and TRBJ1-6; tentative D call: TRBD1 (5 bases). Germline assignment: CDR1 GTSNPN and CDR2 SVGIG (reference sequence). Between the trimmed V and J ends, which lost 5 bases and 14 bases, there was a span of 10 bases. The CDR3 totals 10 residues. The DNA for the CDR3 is TGTGCCTGGGGGGACGTCACCCTCCACTTT. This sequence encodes CAWGDVTLHF.

CDR3 nucleotides: TGTGCCAGCAGCCAAGATAGCGACAGGGACGGCTACACCTTC. Translating it yields CASSQDSDRDGYTF. J is TRBJ1-2 and V is TRBV3-1 (or the pseudogene TRBV3-2); 7 positions match TRBD1. V shed 0 bases and J 8 bases; nucleotides not matched to a gene: 6. The CDR3 totals 14 residues. Germline lookup yields CDR1 LGHDT and CDR2 YNNKEL (reference sequence).

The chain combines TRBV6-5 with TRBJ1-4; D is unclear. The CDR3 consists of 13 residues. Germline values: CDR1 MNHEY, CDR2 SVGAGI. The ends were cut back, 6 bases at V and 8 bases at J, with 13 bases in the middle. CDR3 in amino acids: CASSGTVGEKLFF. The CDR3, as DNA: TGTGCCAGCAGCGGAACAGTCGGGGAAAAACTGTTTTTT.

CDR3 sequence: CASSQVRTGAGNEKLFF. The CDR3, as DNA: TGTGCCAGCAGCCAAGTTCGGACAGGGGCCGGAAATGAAAAACTGTTTTTT. This chain connects TRBV3-1 (or the pseudogene TRBV3-2) to TRBJ1-4; 9 bases are a match to TRBD1. The CDR3 covers 17 residues. CDR1 LGHDT and CDR2 YNNKEL come from the germline V gene (reference sequence). V lost 1 base, J lost 5 bases, and 8 bases stayed unmatched.

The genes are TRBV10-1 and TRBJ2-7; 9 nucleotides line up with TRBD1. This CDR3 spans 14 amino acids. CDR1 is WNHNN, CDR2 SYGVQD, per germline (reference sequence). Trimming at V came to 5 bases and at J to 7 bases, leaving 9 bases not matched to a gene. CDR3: CASSTGGAVGEQYF. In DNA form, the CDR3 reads TGCGCCAGCAGTACAGGGGGCGCAGTGGGTGAGCAGTACTTC.

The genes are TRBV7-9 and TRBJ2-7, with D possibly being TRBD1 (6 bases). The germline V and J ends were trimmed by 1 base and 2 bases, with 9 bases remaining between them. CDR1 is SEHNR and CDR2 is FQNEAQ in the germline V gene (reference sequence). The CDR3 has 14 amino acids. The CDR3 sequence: CASSLEGVTYEQYF. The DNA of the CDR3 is TGTGCCAGCAGCTTAGAGGGGGTTACCTACGAGCAGTACTTC.

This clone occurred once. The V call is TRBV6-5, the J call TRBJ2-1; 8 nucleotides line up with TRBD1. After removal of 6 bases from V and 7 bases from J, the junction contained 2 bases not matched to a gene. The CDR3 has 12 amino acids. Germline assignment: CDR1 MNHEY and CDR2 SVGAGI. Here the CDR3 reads CASRDRVNEQFF. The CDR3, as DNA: TGTGCCAGCAGGGACAGGGTTAATGAGCAGTTCTTC.

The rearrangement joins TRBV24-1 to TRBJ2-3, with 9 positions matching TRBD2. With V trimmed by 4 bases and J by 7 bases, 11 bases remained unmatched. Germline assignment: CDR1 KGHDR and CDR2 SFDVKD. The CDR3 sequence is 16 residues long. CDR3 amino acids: CATSENTSGFKNTQYF. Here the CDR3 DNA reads TGTGCCACCAGTGAAAATACTAGCGGGTTCAAGAATACGCAGTATTTT.

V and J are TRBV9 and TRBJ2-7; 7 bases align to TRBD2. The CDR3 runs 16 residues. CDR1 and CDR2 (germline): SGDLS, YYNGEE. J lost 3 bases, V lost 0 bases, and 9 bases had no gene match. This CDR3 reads CASSVGMLAAGYEQYF. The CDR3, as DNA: TGTGCCAGCAGCGTAGGGATGCTAGCGGCGGGCTACGAGCAGTACTTC.

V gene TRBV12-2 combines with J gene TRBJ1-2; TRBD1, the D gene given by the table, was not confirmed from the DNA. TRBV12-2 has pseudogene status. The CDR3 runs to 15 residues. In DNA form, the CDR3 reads TGTGCAAGTCGCTTACCAAAACAGCCGTTCTATGGCTACACCTTC. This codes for CASRLPKQPFYGYTF.

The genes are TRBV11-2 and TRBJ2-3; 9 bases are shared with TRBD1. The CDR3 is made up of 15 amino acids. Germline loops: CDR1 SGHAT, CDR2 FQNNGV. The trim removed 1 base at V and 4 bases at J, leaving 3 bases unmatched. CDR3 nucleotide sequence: TGTGCCAGCAGCTTAGGGACAGGGGAGGCAGATACGCAGTATTTT. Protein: CASSLGTGEADTQYF.

CDR3 region: CASRQTNTGELFF. The CDR3 nucleotides are TGTGCCAGCCGGCAGACGAACACCGGGGAGCTGTTTTTT. The chain couples TRBV27 to TRBJ2-2; no firm D call. With 8 bases removed from V and 0 bases from J, the gap between germline ends came to 7 bases. CDR1 and CDR2 (germline): MNHEY, SMNVEV (reference sequence). The CDR3 totals 13 residues.

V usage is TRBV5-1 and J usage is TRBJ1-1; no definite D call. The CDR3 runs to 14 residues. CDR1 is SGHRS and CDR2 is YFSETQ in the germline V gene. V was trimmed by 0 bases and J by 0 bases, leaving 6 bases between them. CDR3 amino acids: CASSLDRLNTEAFF. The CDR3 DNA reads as TGCGCCAGCAGCTTGGACAGATTGAACACTGAAGCTTTCTTT.

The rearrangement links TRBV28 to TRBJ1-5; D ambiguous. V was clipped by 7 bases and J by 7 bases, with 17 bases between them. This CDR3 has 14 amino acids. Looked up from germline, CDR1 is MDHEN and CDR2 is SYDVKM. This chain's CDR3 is CASTLMAEGQPQHF. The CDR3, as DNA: TGTGCCAGCACCCTAATGGCGGAGGGCCAGCCCCAGCATTTT.

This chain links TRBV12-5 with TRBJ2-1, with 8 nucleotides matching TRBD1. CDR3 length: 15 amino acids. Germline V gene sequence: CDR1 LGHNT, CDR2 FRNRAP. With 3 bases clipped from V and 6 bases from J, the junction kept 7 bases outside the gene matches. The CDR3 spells CASGLGWQGANEQFF. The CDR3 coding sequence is TGTGCTAGTGGTTTAGGATGGCAGGGGGCCAATGAGCAGTTCTTC.

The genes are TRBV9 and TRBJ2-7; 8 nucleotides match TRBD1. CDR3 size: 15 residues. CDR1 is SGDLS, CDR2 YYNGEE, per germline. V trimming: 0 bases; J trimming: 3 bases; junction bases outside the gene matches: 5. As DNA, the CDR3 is TGTGCCAGCAGCGTAGCTACAGGGGGTTACTACGAGCAGTACTTC. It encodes CASSVATGGYYEQYF.

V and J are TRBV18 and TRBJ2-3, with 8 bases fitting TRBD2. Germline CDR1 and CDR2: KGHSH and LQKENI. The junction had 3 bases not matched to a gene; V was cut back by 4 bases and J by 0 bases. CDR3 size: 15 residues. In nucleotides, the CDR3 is TGTGCCAGCTCACAGCGGGAGTTGAGCACAGATACGCAGTATTTT. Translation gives CASSQRELSTDTQYF.

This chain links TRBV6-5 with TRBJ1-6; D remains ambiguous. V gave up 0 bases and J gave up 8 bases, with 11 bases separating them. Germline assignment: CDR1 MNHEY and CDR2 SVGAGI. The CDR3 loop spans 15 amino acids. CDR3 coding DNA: TGTGCCAGCAGTTACTCGCCGGGCGGTCATTCACCCCTCCACTTT. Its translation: CASSYSPGGHSPLHF.

This chain's CDR3 is CASRTGEAPLHF. DNA of the CDR3: TGTGCCAGCAGAACAGGGGAGGCACCCCTCCACTTT. J is TRBJ1-6 and V is TRBV2; 7 positions match TRBD1. Germline V gene data show CDR1 as SNHLY and CDR2 as FYNNEI. V shed 6 bases, J shed 11 bases, and the junction held 4 bases outside the gene matches. This CDR3 is built from 12 residues.